This T cell receptor beta chain was obtained from a study of blood T cell repertoires in COVID-19. The overall study: Samples came from the United States, Italy and Spain, spanning acute and convalescent COVID-19. T cells, B-cell-depleted T cells, or PBMCs provided the cDNA or gDNA that served as material.

Per the germline V gene, CDR1 is LNHDA and CDR2 is SQIVND (reference sequence). This CDR3 is 15 amino acids long. V gave up 6 bases and J gave up 0 bases, with 12 bases separating them. Seattle participants joined during active infection and were tracked over time. Per the original methods: Estimates of nucleated cell counts were drawn from the amplification of reference gene primers. This table comes from immunoSEQ multiplex PCR, and its TCRdb copy is limited to in-frame clones, with some not included. V, J and clone size are taken as reported in that table, and D and trimming were inferred from the DNA itself. The sample shows roughly 350,000 clones, around 86% of them seen only once.

This clonotype originated in a woman aged 45-59 years with COVID-19, enrolled during active disease. The source material was peripheral blood. The chain recombines TRBV19 with TRBJ2-1, with a possible D match to TRBD1 (6 bases). In DNA form, the CDR3 reads TGTGCCAGTAGAACACAGGGTCCCTCCTACAATGAGCAGTTCTTC. Its protein product is CASRTQGPSYNEQFF. Using reference TRBV19 and TRBJ2-1 for the parts outside the CDR3, the full variable domain is DGGITQSPKYLFRKEGQNVTLSCEQNLNHDAMYWYRQDPGQGLRLIYYSQIVNDFQKGDIAEGYSVSREKKESFPLTVTSAQKNPTAFYLCASRTQGPSYNEQFFGPGTRLTVL.